One and the same sample provided the 27 T cell receptor beta chains below, sequenced in a study of monozygotic twins with inflammatory bowel disease. TCRdb re-called the 5' RACE reads and gives one entry per CDR3 protein, without DNA. The ten most abundant clones cover 2.4% of a sample with about 160,000 distinct CDR3 sequences. Sequencing was done on a sample of blood. These receptors were collected from a human donor with ulcerative colitis or Crohn's disease, or a healthy co-twin of an affected twin (not recorded which).

This chain joins TRBV5-1 and TRBJ2-1; TCRdb selects TRBD1, and the lack of DNA leaves this call unchecked. The CDR3 is made up of 14 amino acids. The germline CDR1 and CDR2 sequences are SGHRS and YFSETQ. The CDR3 region is CASSSQGGSDEQFF.

The gene calls are TRBV7-8 and TRBJ1-4; the TRBD1 assignment by TCRdb is unverifiable without DNA. This CDR3 has 14 residues. Germline V gene sequence: CDR1 SGHVS, CDR2 FQNEAQ. The CDR3 reads CASSWDGENEKLFF. Full variable domain (remainder filled in from reference TRBV7-8 and TRBJ1-4): GAGVSQSPRYKVAKRGQDVALRCDPISGHVSLFWYQQALGQGPEFLTYFQNEAQLDKSGLPSDRFFAERPEGSVSTLKIQRTQQEDSAVYLCASSWDGENEKLFFGSGTQLSVL.

The rearrangement links TRBV4-1 to TRBJ1-1; TCRdb lists TRBD1, though no DNA is available to test this call. CDR1 is MGHRA and CDR2 is YSYEKL in the germline V gene. The CDR3 spans 15 residues. The CDR3 protein is CASSQVGEGNSEAFF.

V gene TRBV12-3 or TRBV12-4 combines with J gene TRBJ2-1; TCRdb selects TRBD2, and the lack of DNA leaves this call unchecked. The CDR3 extends over 15 amino acids. CDR3 in amino acids: CASTPQASVYNEQFF.

This chain links TRBV7-3 with TRBJ2-2; TCRdb's D gene call, TRBD1, goes unchecked for lack of DNA. The CDR3 extends over 14 amino acids. Germline CDR1 SGHTA, CDR2 FQGTGA. CDR3 amino acids: CVSSQGTGAGELFF.

The CDR3 loop is CATRRDGTLNEQFF. The chain couples TRBV24-1 to TRBJ2-1; TCRdb lists TRBD2, though no DNA is available to test this call. CDR1 and CDR2 from the germline V gene are KGHDR and SFDVKD. This CDR3 has 14 residues.

The rearrangement uses TRBV20-1 and TRBJ2-3; with no DNA, the TCRdb D assignment of TRBD1 cannot be verified. This CDR3 region has 14 residues. Germline-derived CDR1 and CDR2 are DFQATT and SNEGSKA (reference sequence). The CDR3 region is CSARGPHPADTQYF.

This rearrangement joins TRBV12-3 or TRBV12-4 to TRBJ2-5; TCRdb designates TRBD1, a call that cannot be tested without DNA. The CDR3 length is 13 residues. The CDR3 here is CASSYTRDGTQYF.

The chain employs TRBV18 and TRBJ1-1; the TCRdb D gene call, TRBD1, has no DNA to confirm it. This CDR3 spans 15 amino acids. CDR1 and CDR2 from the germline V gene are KGHSH and LQKENI. The CDR3 sequence: CASSPPGQKNTEAFF.

This sequence joins TRBV15 and TRBJ2-3; TCRdb calls TRBD1, which cannot be checked without DNA. This CDR3 is 14 amino acids long. The germline V gene encodes CDR1 LNHNV and CDR2 YYDKDF (reference sequence). The CDR3 reads CATSNRQGGDTQYF.

The chain combines TRBV18 with TRBJ2-1; TCRdb's D gene call, TRBD1, goes unchecked for lack of DNA. The CDR3 length is 14 residues. CDR1 KGHSH and CDR2 LQKENI come from the germline V gene. CDR3 region: CASSPRQEFNEQFF.

This chain uses TRBV20-1 with TRBJ1-5; TCRdb lists TRBD1, though no DNA is available to test this call. The CDR3 consists of 15 residues. The germline V gene has CDR1 DFQATT and CDR2 SNEGSKA (reference sequence). This CDR3 is CSARKLGRSNQPQHF.

V usage is TRBV9 and J usage is TRBJ2-5; the TCRdb call, TRBD2, lacks DNA for checking. Germline CDR1 reads SGDLS; CDR2 reads YYNGEE. CDR3 length equals 14 residues. CDR3 amino acids: CASSPGTGQETQYF.

The rearrangement uses TRBV11-2 and TRBJ2-1; TCRdb designates TRBD2, a call that cannot be tested without DNA. Germline V gives CDR1 SGHAT, CDR2 FQNNGV. The CDR3 is made up of 15 amino acids. CDR3 sequence reads: CASSSRTSGSYEQFF.

V usage is TRBV20-1 and J usage is TRBJ1-4; TCRdb's assignment of TRBD1 cannot be checked, as there is no DNA. The germline CDR1 and CDR2 sequences are DFQATT and SNEGSKA (reference sequence). This CDR3 is 14 amino acids long. CDR3 region: CSARAQGAREKLFF.

The V and J genes are TRBV7-2 and TRBJ2-7. The CDR3 is 14 residues long. Germline CDR1 is SGHTA and CDR2 is FQGNSA. CDR3 sequence reads: CASSLRRLGYEQYF.

The chain combines TRBV6-2 or TRBV6-3 with TRBJ2-1; absent DNA, TCRdb's TRBD2 call cannot be checked. Per germline, CDR1 MNHEY and CDR2 SVGEGT. CDR3 length equals 16 residues. CDR3 sequence: CASSYPASGSTGEQFF.

The chain recombines TRBV6-5 with TRBJ1-1. The CDR3 is 11 amino acids. The germline V gene encodes CDR1 MNHEY and CDR2 SVGAGI. The CDR3 protein is CASSRGAKAFF.

The gene calls are TRBV5-6 and TRBJ2-1; TCRdb's assignment of TRBD1 cannot be checked, as there is no DNA. Germline CDR1 is SGHDT and CDR2 is YYEEEE. The CDR3 runs to 15 residues. CDR3 residues: CASSHPGQGWHEQFF.

The chain couples TRBV14 to TRBJ1-1. This CDR3 spans 15 amino acids. Germline assignment: CDR1 SGHDN and CDR2 FVKESK. This CDR3 is CASSQERTENTEAFF. The whole variable domain, filled in from reference TRBV14 and TRBJ1-1, reads EAGVTQFPSHSVIEKGQTVTLRCDPISGHDNLYWYRRVMGKEIKFLLHFVKESKQDESGMPNNRFLAERTGGTYSTLKVQPAELEDSGVYFCASSQERTENTEAFFGQGTRLTVV.

The chain employs TRBV18 and TRBJ1-2; with no DNA, the TCRdb D assignment of TRBD1 cannot be verified. CDR3 size: 14 residues. CDR1 is KGHSH, CDR2 LQKENI, per germline. CDR3: CASSGTGVTDGYTF.

The chain links TRBV5-6 to TRBJ2-3; checking the TCRdb D call of TRBD2 is not possible without DNA. CDR3 size: 16 residues. From germline, CDR1 is SGHDT and CDR2 YYEEEE. The CDR3 sequence: CASSLELAGGFDTQYF. Based on the CDR3 plus reference TRBV5-6 and TRBJ2-3, the full variable domain is DAGVTQSPTHLIKTRGQQVTLRCSPKSGHDTVSWYQQALGQGPQFIFQYYEEEERQRGNFPDRFSGHQFPNYSSELNVNALLLGDSALYLCASSLELAGGFDTQYFGPGTRLTVL.

The rearrangement joins TRBV27 to TRBJ2-3; without DNA, the TCRdb call of TRBD2 cannot be checked. Germline V gene data show CDR1 as MNHEY and CDR2 as SMNVEV (reference sequence). The length of the CDR3 is 17 residues. Here the CDR3 reads CASSLLWTSGGTDTQYF.

V and J are TRBV20-1 and TRBJ2-2; TCRdb returns TRBD2, unconfirmable since there is no DNA. This CDR3 contains 16 residues. Germline lookup yields CDR1 DFQATT and CDR2 SNEGSKA (reference sequence). CDR3: CSARGFSGEHTGELFF.

The chain is built from TRBV12-3 or TRBV12-4 and TRBJ2-3. CDR3 size: 14 residues. The CDR3 sequence is CASSPQTGTDTQYF.

The chain has TRBV24-1 and TRBJ2-1; the D gene TCRdb calls, TRBD1, cannot be checked with no DNA. The CDR3 contains 13 residues. Germline CDR1 is KGHDR and CDR2 is SFDVKD. The CDR3: CATSDLEGNEQFF.

The chain uses TRBV3-1 and TRBJ2-3; no DNA is available, so the TRBD2 call from TCRdb remains unchecked. The germline CDR1 and CDR2 sequences are LGHDT and YNNKEL (reference sequence). The CDR3 spans 18 residues. The CDR3 protein is CASSTMGLAGGSTDTQYF.